The source of this TCR beta chain is a study of T-cell memory formation after mild COVID-19. General study points: CD4+ contracting clones were mainly CM and EM; CD8+ ones, EMRA.

Germline values: CDR1 MNHNY, CDR2 SVGAGI (reference sequence). Trimming removed 1 base at V and 5 bases at J, with 6 bases between. CDR3 length equals 13 residues. On this clonotype itself: Its specificity is not known.

Each CDR3 protein gets one entry after TCRdb re-called the 5' RACE reads with MiXCR. Of approximately 230,000 distinct CDR3 sequences detected, around 15% appear once; the ten largest clones hold approximately 3.5%. The rearrangement uses TRBV6-6 and TRBJ1-5, with D hard to call. The TCR was taken from a young man who had mild COVID-19 (a few samples of this study predate the infection). Cell type and time point are not known. Sequenced sample: PBMCs or a T cell subset sorted from them (not recorded which). CDR3 sequence (DNA): TGTGCCAGCAGTTACTATTCAGATCAGCCCCAGCATTTT. Encoded protein: CASSYYSDQPQHF.